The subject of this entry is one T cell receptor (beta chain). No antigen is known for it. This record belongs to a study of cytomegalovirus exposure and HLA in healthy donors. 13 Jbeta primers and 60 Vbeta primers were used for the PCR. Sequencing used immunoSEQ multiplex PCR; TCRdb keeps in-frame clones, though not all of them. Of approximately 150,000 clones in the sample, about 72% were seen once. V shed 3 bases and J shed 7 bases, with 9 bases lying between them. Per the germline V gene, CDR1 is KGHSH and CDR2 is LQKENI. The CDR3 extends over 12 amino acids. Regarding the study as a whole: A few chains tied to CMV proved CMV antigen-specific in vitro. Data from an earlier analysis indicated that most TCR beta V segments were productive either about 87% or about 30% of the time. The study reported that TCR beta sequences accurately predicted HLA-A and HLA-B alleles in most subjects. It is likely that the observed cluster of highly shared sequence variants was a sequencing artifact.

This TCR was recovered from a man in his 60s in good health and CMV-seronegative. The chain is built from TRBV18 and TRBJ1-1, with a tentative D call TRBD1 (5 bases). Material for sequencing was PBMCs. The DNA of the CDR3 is TGTGCCAGCTCACCCAGGGTCGGTGAAGCTTTCTTT. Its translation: CASSPRVGEAFF.